The TCR beta chain described here comes from a study of T cell changes during pregnancy in multiple sclerosis. The CDR3 is made up of 15 amino acids. CDR1 and CDR2 (germline): SGHTA, FQGNSA. V was trimmed by 0 bases and J by 5 bases, leaving 13 bases between them. Method: immunoSEQ multiplex PCR; TCRdb's copy keeps in-frame clones and lacks some. Of 70,000 to 100,000 clones listed, 90% to 95% are singletons. The chain couples TRBV7-2 to TRBJ1-2; D is ambiguous. This sequence originates from a female donor with multiple sclerosis, enrolled in a pregnancy study. The sample here was peripheral blood, taken in the first trimester of pregnancy. The CDR3 nucleotides are TGTGCCAGCAGCTTAGCCCTCCTAGTTGGGTATGGCTACACCTTC. Its protein product is CASSLALLVGYGYTF. The entire variable domain, with the rest obtained from reference TRBV7-2 and TRBJ1-2, is as follows: GAGVSQSPSNKVTEKGKDVELRCDPISGHTALYWYRQSLGQGLEFLIYFQGNSAPDKSGLPSDRFSAERTGGSVSTLTIQRTQQEDSAVYLCASSLALLVGYGYTFGSGTRLTVV.